The 25 T cell receptor beta chains below were found in one sample sequenced in a study of identifying expanded T cells in peripheral blood. Method: immunoSEQ multiplex PCR; TCRdb's copy keeps in-frame clones and lacks some. The repertoire holds around 130,000 clones, with roughly 90% as singletons. The sequenced sample was blood. The receptor source for this set is a person aged 18-70 years in good health.

V and J are TRBV6-1 and TRBJ2-3, with 14 bases identical to TRBD2. Germline CDR1 MNHNS, CDR2 SASEGT. The CDR3 totals 19 residues. The V segment lost 4 bases and the J segment 1 base; nucleotides outside the gene matches: 10. CDR3 loop: CASSGLGLAGGVGTDTQYF. The CDR3 DNA sequence: TGTGCCAGCAGTGGACTTGGACTAGCGGGAGGAGTGGGCACAGATACGCAGTATTTT.

The V gene is TRBV25-1, the J gene TRBJ1-5; TRBD1 matches at 9 bases. The CDR3 is 13 residues long. The J segment lost 5 bases and the V segment lost 6 bases, leaving 2 bases of the junction unmatched. The germline CDR1 and CDR2 sequences are MGHDK and SYGVNS. The CDR3 protein is CASSRTGDQPQHF. The CDR3, as DNA: TGTGCCAGCAGCCGGACAGGGGATCAGCCCCAGCATTTT.

The gene calls are TRBV20-1 and TRBJ1-2; D might be TRBD1 (5 bases). Trimming left V 2 bases short and J 14 bases short, with 12 bases between. Looked up from germline, CDR1 is DFQATT and CDR2 is SNEGSKA (reference sequence). The CDR3 extends over 10 amino acids. The CDR3 reads CSARPIKGTF. Here the CDR3 DNA reads TGCAGTGCTAGACCAATTAAGGGGACCTTC.

The V and J genes are TRBV11-3 and TRBJ2-7; TRBD2 is a possible D gene (5 bases). V shed 0 bases and J shed 5 bases, with 11 bases lying between them. Germline V gene data show CDR1 as SGHNT and CDR2 as YENEEA. This CDR3 spans 14 amino acids. The CDR3 here is CASSLDPSGDEQYF. The CDR3 DNA follows: TGTGCCAGCAGCTTAGATCCCAGCGGAGACGAGCAGTACTTC.

V and J are TRBV6-5 and TRBJ1-2; TRBD1 agrees at 7 bases. This CDR3 contains 13 residues. Unmatched junction bases numbered 2, after V lost 5 bases and J lost 2 bases. Germline V CDR1 and CDR2: MNHEY, SVGAGI. The CDR3 sequence: CASSGTENYGYTF. CDR3 nucleotide sequence: TGTGCCAGCAGTGGGACAGAGAACTATGGCTACACCTTC.

The V call is TRBV28, the J call TRBJ2-3; D not certain. The CDR3 consists of 13 residues. V was trimmed by 4 bases and J by 6 bases, leaving 11 bases between them. CDR1 MDHEN and CDR2 SYDVKM come from the germline V gene. In DNA form, the CDR3 reads TGTGCCAGCAGTTCGACATTTCAGGATACGCAGTATTTT. Encoded protein: CASSSTFQDTQYF.

V usage is TRBV7-8 and J usage is TRBJ2-3; weak D call: TRBD2 (6 bases). The CDR3 is 15 residues long. CDR1 is SGHVS, CDR2 FQNEAQ, per germline. Trimming cost V 4 bases and J 6 bases, with 17 bases left between them. In nucleotides, the CDR3 is TGTGCCAGCAGCTCGGGACTCACCTATGGGGATACGCAGTATTTT. As protein: CASSSGLTYGDTQYF.

V usage is TRBV6-5 and J usage is TRBJ2-7, with TRBD1 identical over 8 bases. The germline V gene has CDR1 MNHEY and CDR2 SVGAGI. Trimming cost V 8 bases and J 4 bases; bases outside gene matches: 7. The CDR3 is 13 amino acids. This CDR3 reads CASGEQGGYEQYF. CDR3 bases: TGTGCCAGCGGGGAACAGGGGGGTTACGAGCAGTACTTC.

By share, this clone ranks as medium-sized. The chain recombines TRBV9 with TRBJ2-7; possibly TRBD1 for D (6 bases). Germline CDR1 and CDR2: SGDLS and YYNGEE. V gave up 4 bases and J gave up 4 bases, with 21 bases separating them. CDR3 length: 16 residues. As DNA, the CDR3 is TGTGCCAGCAGCCCAAGGACCGGGACACAGATTTACGAGCAGTACTTC. Translated: CASSPRTGTQIYEQYF.

CDR3 protein: CATSRRLNEQFF. As DNA, the CDR3 is TGTGCCACCAGCAGGCGCCTAAATGAGCAGTTCTTC. This chain connects TRBV15 to TRBJ2-1; D call uncertain. Trimming took 3 bases from V and 7 from J, leaving 7 bases between them. Germline V lookup: CDR1 LNHNV, CDR2 YYDKDF (reference sequence). The CDR3 has 12 amino acids.

This clone was recorded a few times. This chain joins TRBV28 and TRBJ1-3; 8 bases align to TRBD1. CDR3 size: 16 residues. Unmatched junction bases numbered 7, after V lost 6 bases and J lost 0 bases. CDR1 is MDHEN, CDR2 SYDVKM, per germline. The DNA of the CDR3 is TGTGCCAGCAGGCGGACAGGGATCCCCTCTGGAAACACCATATATTTT. Translating gives CASRRTGIPSGNTIYF.

The chain carries TRBV7-9 and TRBJ1-5; no clear D gene. The CDR3 contains 14 residues. V was cut by 1 base and J by 4 bases, with 8 bases left in between. Germline CDR1 reads SEHNR; CDR2 reads FQNEAQ (reference sequence). The CDR3 protein is CASSLETENQPQHF. CDR3 nucleotide sequence: TGTGCCAGCAGCTTAGAAACAGAGAATCAGCCCCAGCATTTT.

The CDR3 bases are TGCGCCAGCAGCTTGGATGGGGCGGCGCGGATTAACAATGAGCAGTTCTTC. Translated: CASSLDGAARINNEQFF. The genes are TRBV5-1 and TRBJ2-1; D perhaps matches TRBD1 (5 bases). Germline V gives CDR1 SGHRS, CDR2 YFSETQ. The germline V and J ends were trimmed by 0 bases and 5 bases, with 18 bases remaining between them. This CDR3 contains 17 residues.

The chain employs TRBV7-2 and TRBJ1-3; no reliable D call. Germline V gives CDR1 SGHTA, CDR2 FQGNSA. Trimming cost V 2 bases and J 0 bases, with 8 bases left between them. The CDR3 has 15 amino acids. CDR3 DNA sequence: TGTGCCAGCAGCTTACTTTCCTCCTCTGGAAACACCATATATTTT. Residues: CASSLLSSSGNTIYF.

This chain connects TRBV4-1 to TRBJ2-7; no firm D call. Trimming removed 0 bases at V and 3 bases at J, with 12 bases between. The germline V gene encodes CDR1 MGHRA and CDR2 YSYEKL. The CDR3 runs to 15 residues. The CDR3, as DNA: TGCGCCAGCAGCCAAGATCTCGGCAGTGGCTACGAGCAGTACTTC. This codes for CASSQDLGSGYEQYF.

The chain links TRBV4-1 to TRBJ2-2, with a tentative D call TRBD1 (5 bases). Between the trimmed V and J ends, which lost 0 bases and 6 bases, there was a span of 14 bases. The CDR3 is 16 residues long. Germline V lookup: CDR1 MGHRA, CDR2 YSYEKL. This CDR3 is CASSQDRIGAPGELFF. The CDR3 region has the DNA TGCGCCAGCAGCCAAGATCGGATAGGGGCCCCCGGGGAGCTGTTTTTT.

The chain combines TRBV10-1 with TRBJ2-5; 10 bases fit TRBD1. V shed 4 bases and J 5 bases; nucleotides not matched to a gene: 10. Germline CDR1 is WNHNN and CDR2 is SYGVQD (reference sequence). This CDR3 contains 16 residues. CDR3 nucleotide sequence: TGCGCCAGCAGTGTTATGAGGGACAGGGGTCTGGAGACCCAGTACTTC. Its protein product is CASSVMRDRGLETQYF.

For the CDR3, the DNA is TGCGCCAGCAGTGATTGGGGATACGGCATTCAGTACTTC. It encodes CASSDWGYGIQYF. V gene TRBV10-1 combines with J gene TRBJ2-4, with D unresolved. CDR3 length equals 13 residues. V lost 3 bases and J lost 9, with 12 bases in between. The germline V gene has CDR1 WNHNN and CDR2 SYGVQD (reference sequence).

V gene TRBV6-5 combines with J gene TRBJ2-3; TRBD1 is a possible D gene (6 bases). CDR1 and CDR2 (germline): MNHEY, SVGAGI. The CDR3 loop spans 12 amino acids. The germline V and J ends were trimmed by 6 bases and 6 bases, with 10 bases remaining between them. This CDR3 reads CASSSGEDTQYF. CDR3 sequence (DNA): TGTGCCAGCAGCTCAGGGGAGGATACGCAGTATTTT.

The table lists this clone with a count of one. This chain joins TRBV7-6 and TRBJ2-5, with a tentative D call TRBD2 (6 bases). Trimming took off 5 bases at V and 5 bases at J, with 21 bases between the two ends. The CDR3 totals 16 residues. The germline V gene has CDR1 SGHVS and CDR2 FNYEAQ. The CDR3 DNA reads as TGTGCCAGCAGCGAGACGGCCGGGGGAAGCGGGGAGACCCAGTACTTC. Translated, it gives CASSETAGGSGETQYF.

The rearrangement uses TRBV18 and TRBJ2-6, with 7 nucleotides matching TRBD2. Trimming took 6 bases from V and 0 from J; bases not matched to a gene: 5. The CDR3 length is 16 residues. The germline CDR1 and CDR2 sequences are KGHSH and LQKENI. CDR3 in amino acids: CASSLGEGSGANVLTF. The CDR3 nucleotides are TGTGCCAGCTCGCTCGGGGAGGGCTCTGGGGCCAACGTCCTGACTTTC.

Only one count was recorded for this clone. This chain joins TRBV5-1 and TRBJ1-1, with D perhaps matching TRBD1 (5 bases). Trimming stripped 3 bases from V and 6 bases from J, with 15 bases between. Germline V CDR1 and CDR2: SGHRS, YFSETQ. The CDR3 is 14 residues long. The CDR3 protein is CASSSGTPRSEAFF. CDR3 coding DNA: TGCGCCAGCAGCTCTGGGACCCCTCGGTCTGAAGCTTTCTTT.

The chain combines TRBV9 with TRBJ1-4; 9 nucleotides align to TRBD1. V shed 3 bases and J 8 bases; nucleotides not matched to a gene: 5. This CDR3 contains 14 residues. Per germline, CDR1 SGDLS and CDR2 YYNGEE. CDR3 sequence reads: CASSARDRDEKLFF. The CDR3 DNA sequence: TGTGCCAGCAGCGCCCGGGACAGGGACGAAAAACTGTTTTTT. The full variable domain, with the rest looked up from reference TRBV9 and TRBJ1-4, is DSGVTQTPKHLITATGQRVTLRCSPRSGDLSVYWYQQSLDQGLQFLIQYYNGEERAKGNILERFSAQQFPDLHSELNLSSLELGDSALYFCASSARDRDEKLFFGSGTQLSVL.

This clone was seen more than once but under ten times. The chain carries TRBV2 and TRBJ2-7; the D gene is possibly TRBD1 (5 bases). Germline lookup yields CDR1 SNHLY and CDR2 FYNNEI. The CDR3 covers 15 residues. V shed 0 bases and J shed 7 bases, with 16 bases lying between them. CDR3 residues: CASSEAVEGAVEQYF. CDR3 nucleotide sequence: TGTGCCAGCAGTGAAGCTGTGGAAGGGGCGGTAGAGCAGTACTTC.

The chain joins TRBV27 to TRBJ2-3; the D is unclear. Trimming shortened V by 2 bases and J by 6 bases, and 12 bases separated the two germline ends. The length of the CDR3 is 14 residues. Germline CDR1 is MNHEY and CDR2 is SMNVEV (reference sequence). The DNA of the CDR3 is TGTGCCAGCAGTTTAGGCCCGTACCCCGATACGCAGTATTTT. Its protein is CASSLGPYPDTQYF.